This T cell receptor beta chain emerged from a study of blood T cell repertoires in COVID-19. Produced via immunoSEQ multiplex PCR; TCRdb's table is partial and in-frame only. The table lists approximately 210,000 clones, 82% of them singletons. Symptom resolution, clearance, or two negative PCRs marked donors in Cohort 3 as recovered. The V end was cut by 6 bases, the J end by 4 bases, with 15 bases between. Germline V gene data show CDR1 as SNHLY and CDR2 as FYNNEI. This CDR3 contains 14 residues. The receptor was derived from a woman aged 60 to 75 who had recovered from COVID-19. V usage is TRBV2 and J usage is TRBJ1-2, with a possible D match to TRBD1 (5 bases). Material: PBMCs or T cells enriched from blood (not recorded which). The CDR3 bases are TGTGCCAGCAGCGCCTCGGGGGATGGCTATGGCTACACCTTC. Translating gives CASSASGDGYGYTF.